This entry describes one T cell receptor beta chain. Its cognate antigen is unknown. The record originates from a study of T cell repertoires in cytomegalovirus infection. Each CDR3 protein is one row after TCRdb ran MiXCR on the reads. The table has about 920,000 distinct CDR3 sequences, roughly 31% seen once. This CDR3 contains 15 residues. V lost 3 bases and J lost 5, with 14 bases in between. Per germline, CDR1 MNHEY and CDR2 SVGAGI. This chain connects TRBV6-5 to TRBJ2-1; possibly TRBD1 for D (6 bases). The source was cultured CD8+ T cells from PBMCs, collected from culture after CMV antigen stimulation. The receptor was isolated from a human donor in good health (CMV status not recorded). Some clones in this sample may be carry-over from other donors' samples. For the CDR3, the DNA is TGTGCCAGCAGTTATGCCCAGGGGCTAAACAATGAGCAGTTCTTC. Its translation: CASSYAQGLNNEQFF.